This T cell receptor beta chain was captured by sequencing in a study of cytomegalovirus exposure and HLA in healthy donors. CDR1 and CDR2 from the germline V gene are LGHNA and YNFKEQ. The CDR3 is 15 residues long. Trimming shortened V by 1 base and J by 4 bases, and 13 bases separated the two germline ends. PCR employed 60 Vbeta and 13 Jbeta primers. Sequencing was performed with immunoSEQ multiplex PCR; in TCRdb, only in-frame clones are kept and a portion is missing. The sample holds around 92,000 clones, over 70% seen once. This clone was picked up a small number of times. This rearrangement joins TRBV4-2 to TRBJ1-1; no reliable D call. Sequencing was done on a sample of PBMCs. This TCR was recovered from a girl aged 2-10 years in good health and CMV-seropositive. CDR3 protein: CASSQGSLGSTEAFF. The CDR3 nucleotides are TGTGCCAGCAGCCAAGGGAGCCTCGGGAGCACTGAAGCTTTCTTT.